Shown below are 32 T cell receptor beta chains from a single sample sequenced in a study of T cell responses to AZD1222 COVID-19 vaccine. Sequenced by immunoSEQ multiplex PCR; TCRdb stores in-frame clones only, minus some. The table includes roughly 150,000 clones, 85% to 95% detected once. Sample: peripheral blood, taken on day 0 of AZD1222 vaccination. The receptors shown here come from an adult in good health.

CDR3 protein: CASSVPGHSNTGELFF. The DNA for the CDR3 is TGTGCCAGCAGCGTTCCGGGACACTCGAACACCGGGGAGCTGTTTTTT. The V call is TRBV21-1, the J call TRBJ2-2; no DNA check was done on the table's D call, TRBD1. TRBV21-1 is a pseudogene segment. This CDR3 is built from 16 residues.

The chain has TRBV7-9 and TRBJ2-3; D call uncertain. The CDR3 runs 15 residues. The germline V gene encodes CDR1 SEHNR and CDR2 FQNEAQ (reference sequence). V lost 5 bases and J lost 4, with 16 bases in between. CDR3 sequence: CASSGEVKQADTQYF. The CDR3 DNA reads TGTGCCAGCAGCGGAGAGGTCAAGCAGGCAGATACGCAGTATTTT. Full variable domain (rest looked up from reference TRBV7-9 and TRBJ2-3): DTGVSQNPRHKITKRGQNVTFRCDPISEHNRLYWYRQTLGQGPEFLTYFQNEAQLEKSRLLSDRFSAERPKGSFSTLEIQRTEQGDSAMYLCASSGEVKQADTQYFGPGTRLTVL.

V is TRBV3-1 (or the pseudogene TRBV3-2) and J is TRBJ1-1; D gene ambiguous. V dropped 1 base and J dropped 3 bases, with 9 bases sitting between them. CDR3 length: 14 residues. Germline lookup yields CDR1 LGHDT and CDR2 YNNKEL (reference sequence). In DNA, the CDR3 is TGTGCCAGCAGCCAAGTTACCGATTACACTGAAGCTTTCTTT. This gives the protein CASSQVTDYTEAFF.

V is TRBV30 and J is TRBJ2-5, with 8 bases matching TRBD2. The junction had 10 bases not matched to a gene; V was cut back by 0 bases and J by 4 bases. CDR1 is GTSNPN, CDR2 SVGIG, per germline (reference sequence). This CDR3 comprises 16 residues. The CDR3 DNA is TGTGCCTGGAGTGTTGGGAGCGGGAGTGTCTTAGAGACCCAGTACTTC. Its protein product is CAWSVGSGSVLETQYF.

V usage is TRBV27 and J usage is TRBJ2-3, with a weak D call TRBD1 (6 bases). Germline CDR1 MNHEY, CDR2 SMNVEV (reference sequence). The V gene lost 6 bases and the J gene lost 4 bases, with 11 bases spanning the gap. The CDR3 runs to 13 residues. CDR3: CASSLQGSDTQYF. In DNA form, the CDR3 reads TGTGCCAGCAGCCTACAGGGTTCAGATACGCAGTATTTT.

The chain couples TRBV5-1 to TRBJ1-1; maybe TRBD1 (6 bases). The V end lost 7 bases, the J end lost 6 bases, and 16 bases lay between the germline ends. Germline V gives CDR1 SGHRS, CDR2 YFSETQ. This CDR3 has 13 amino acids. CDR3 DNA sequence: TGCGCCAGCGCCTCGGACAGCCGCGCTGAAGCTTTCTTT. Encoded protein: CASASDSRAEAFF.

This chain joins TRBV20-1 and TRBJ1-4; D unclear. Germline CDR1 is DFQATT and CDR2 is SNEGSKA (reference sequence). V lost 3 bases and J lost 8, with 10 bases in between. The CDR3 length is 12 residues. CDR3 sequence reads: CSASFASEKLFF. In nucleotides, the CDR3 is TGCAGTGCTAGTTTCGCCTCAGAAAAACTGTTTTTT.

V and J are TRBV6-5 and TRBJ2-7; D uncertain. Germline CDR1 reads MNHEY; CDR2 reads SVGAGI. Trimming stripped 4 bases from V and 3 bases from J, with 7 bases between. This CDR3 is 12 amino acids long. CDR3: CASSSTSYEQYF. The CDR3 DNA reads as TGTGCCAGCAGTTCCACAAGCTACGAGCAGTACTTC.

The V and J genes are TRBV29-1 and TRBJ2-5, with D tentatively TRBD1 (5 bases). V lost 3 bases and J lost 4, with 9 bases in between. This CDR3 has 12 residues. CDR1 is SQVTM, CDR2 ANQGSEA, per germline. The CDR3 protein is CSVDSQGETQYF. In DNA, the CDR3 is TGCAGCGTTGACAGTCAGGGAGAGACCCAGTACTTC. The full variable domain, its missing parts supplied by reference TRBV29-1 and TRBJ2-5, is SAVISQKPSRDICQRGTSLTIQCQVDSQVTMMFWYRQQPGQSLTLIATANQGSEATYESGFVIDKFPISRPNLTFSTLTVSNMSPEDSSIYLCSVDSQGETQYFGPGTRLLVL.

The chain couples TRBV6-1 to TRBJ2-5; 11 bases match TRBD2. CDR1 is MNHNS and CDR2 is SASEGT in the germline V gene. Trimming at V came to 3 bases and at J to 9 bases, leaving 12 bases not matched to a gene. This CDR3 comprises 16 residues. The CDR3 here is CASSDPLLAGVRAQYF. The CDR3 DNA follows: TGTGCCAGCAGTGATCCGTTACTAGCGGGAGTAAGGGCCCAGTACTTC.

V gene TRBV7-9 combines with J gene TRBJ2-7, with D uncertain. V lost 1 base, J lost 7 bases, and 17 bases lay in between. From germline, CDR1 is SEHNR and CDR2 FQNEAQ (reference sequence). This CDR3 spans 15 amino acids. The CDR3 DNA reads TGTGCCAGCAGCTTAGGGGCAGGCCAAGTGGGGGAGCAGTACTTC. Amino acid sequence: CASSLGAGQVGEQYF.

J is TRBJ2-1 and V is TRBV9, with D tentatively TRBD2 (6 bases). The ends were cut back, 0 bases at V and 0 bases at J, with 10 bases in the middle. This CDR3 has 16 residues. The V gene's germline CDR1 is SGDLS and CDR2 YYNGEE. The CDR3 coding sequence is TGTGCCAGCAGCGTAGGGGGGGTCAGCTCCTACAATGAGCAGTTCTTC. This gives the protein CASSVGGVSSYNEQFF.

The chain joins TRBV12-5 to TRBJ2-5; D not certain. Trimming cost V 6 bases and J 1 base, with 9 bases left between them. Germline V gene data show CDR1 as LGHNT and CDR2 as FRNRAP. This CDR3 region has 13 residues. CDR3 sequence (DNA): TGTGCTAGTGGAAAATCCTCCCAAGAGACCCAGTACTTC. This sequence encodes CASGKSSQETQYF. The variable domain in full, with the rest retrieved from reference TRBV12-5 and TRBJ2-5, is DARVTQTPRHKVTEMGQEVTMRCQPILGHNTVFWYRQTMMQGLELLAYFRNRAPLDDSGMPKDRFSAEMPDATLATLKIQPSEPRDSAVYFCASGKSSQETQYFGPGTRLLVL.

This clone turned up a few times. J is TRBJ2-1 and V is TRBV25-1; tentatively, D is TRBD2 (5 bases). The V gene's germline CDR1 is MGHDK and CDR2 SYGVNS. V lost 8 bases and J lost 11, with 16 bases in between. CDR3 length: 12 residues. For the CDR3, the DNA is TGTGCCAGCGGAGTGGGAGCGGAACAGCAGTTCTTC. Translation gives CASGVGAEQQFF. Complete variable domain (other parts from reference TRBV25-1 and TRBJ2-1): EADIYQTPRYLVIGTGKKITLECSQTMGHDKMYWYQQDPGMELHLIHYSYGVNSTEKGDLSSESTVSRIRTEHFPLTLESARPSHTSQYLCASGVGAEQQFFGPGTRLTVL.

Notes on this clone: A junction boundary mismatches the germline segment, possibly from a read error. V gene TRBV7-7 combines with J gene TRBJ2-3, with 13 bases aligning to TRBD2. From germline, CDR1 is SSHAT and CDR2 FNYEAQ (reference sequence). The CDR3 has 16 amino acids. CDR3 amino acids: CASSPTSGGFTDTQYF. The CDR3 region has the DNA TGTGCTAGCAGCCCGACTAGCGGGGGGTTCACAGATACGCAGTATTTT.

The gene calls are TRBV6-5 and TRBJ2-7, with 9 positions matching TRBD2. CDR1 and CDR2 from the germline V gene are MNHEY and SVGAGI. Trimming at V came to 7 bases and at J to 3 bases, leaving 7 bases not matched to a gene. The CDR3 runs 14 residues. The CDR3 nucleotides are TGTGCCAGCATCTTAGCGGGAGTTGGCTACGAGCAGTACTTC. Protein: CASILAGVGYEQYF.

This chain links TRBV19 with TRBJ2-7; 10 bases align to TRBD1. The CDR3 runs to 15 residues. Per the germline V gene, CDR1 is LNHDA and CDR2 is SQIVND (reference sequence). J lost 4 bases, V lost 4 bases, and 7 bases had no gene match. The CDR3 spells CASSSDRGPFYEQYF. CDR3 sequence (DNA): TGTGCCAGTAGTAGCGACAGGGGGCCCTTTTACGAGCAGTACTTC.

The chain uses TRBV5-4 and TRBJ1-1, with TRBD1 identical over 10 bases. J was trimmed by 5 bases and V by 4 bases; bases with no gene match: 5. This CDR3 is built from 14 residues. CDR1 is SGHNT, CDR2 YYREEE, per germline (reference sequence). The CDR3 loop is CASSLTGGWTEAFF. CDR3 DNA sequence: TGTGCCAGCAGCCTGACAGGGGGCTGGACTGAAGCTTTCTTT.

J is TRBJ1-1 and V is TRBV6-5; D unclear. The CDR3 has 11 residues. With 2 bases removed from V and 8 bases from J, the gap between germline ends came to 6 bases. Germline V gene data show CDR1 as MNHEY and CDR2 as SVGAGI. CDR3 amino acids: CASSYESEAFF. DNA for the CDR3: TGTGCCAGCAGTTACGAGTCAGAAGCTTTCTTT.

The chain is built from TRBV18 and TRBJ2-3; D is undetermined. The length of the CDR3 is 12 residues. V was pared by 3 bases and J by 5 bases, with 6 bases between. Germline values: CDR1 KGHSH, CDR2 LQKENI. The CDR3 sequence is CASSPSEDTQYF. The CDR3 nucleotides read TGTGCCAGCTCACCGAGTGAAGATACGCAGTATTTT.

The chain couples TRBV9 to TRBJ1-6; 7 bases line up with TRBD1. CDR1 is SGDLS and CDR2 is YYNGEE in the germline V gene. This CDR3 has 14 residues. The J segment lost 6 bases and the V segment lost 3 bases, leaving 3 bases of the junction unmatched. The CDR3 region is CASSAGQVNSPLHF. Written as DNA, the CDR3 is TGTGCCAGCAGCGCCGGACAGGTTAATTCACCCCTCCACTTT.

The chain couples TRBV4-3 to TRBJ2-5; D is perhaps TRBD1 or TRBD2 (6 bases each). Germline V CDR1 and CDR2: LGHNA, YSLEER. The CDR3 has 15 residues. V gave up 0 bases and J gave up 4 bases, with 12 bases separating them. CDR3 amino acids: CASSQDHRGRETQYF. DNA for the CDR3: TGCGCCAGCAGCCAAGATCACCGGGGGCGAGAGACCCAGTACTTC.

This chain links TRBV7-6 with TRBJ2-2; either TRBD1 or TRBD2 may supply D (5 bases each). V lost 8 bases, J lost 2 bases, and 18 bases lay in between. Germline V gives CDR1 SGHVS, CDR2 FNYEAQ. The CDR3 has 16 residues. The CDR3 coding sequence is TGTGCCAGCGGGCTGTCGAGGGGCTCAAACACCGGGGAGCTGTTTTTT. Residues: CASGLSRGSNTGELFF. Full variable domain (remainder filled in from reference TRBV7-6 and TRBJ2-2): GAGVSQSPRYKVTKRGQDVALRCDPISGHVSLYWYRQALGQGPEFLTYFNYEAQQDKSGLPNDRFSAERPEGSISTLTIQRTEQRDSAMYRCASGLSRGSNTGELFFGEGSRLTVL.

The chain is built from TRBV4-3 and TRBJ1-1, with D uncertain. The CDR3 is made up of 15 amino acids. The germline V gene encodes CDR1 LGHNA and CDR2 YSLEER. The V gene lost 1 base and the J gene lost 1 base, with 10 bases spanning the gap. CDR3 nucleotides: TGCGCCAGCAGCCAAGGACCATCTGCGAACACTGAAGCTTTCTTT. Protein: CASSQGPSANTEAFF.

The chain joins TRBV10-1 to TRBJ1-1, with unresolved D. With 5 bases removed from V and 12 bases from J, the gap between germline ends came to 7 bases. The CDR3 loop spans 9 amino acids. Looked up from germline, CDR1 is WNHNN and CDR2 is SYGVQD (reference sequence). CDR3 nucleotide sequence: TGCGCCAGCAGTCCAATTACTTTCTTT. This gives the protein CASSPITFF.

The chain combines TRBV14 with TRBJ2-7; D gene unclear. V lost 4 bases to trimming and J lost 6 bases, with 13 bases between them. The germline V gene has CDR1 SGHDN and CDR2 FVKESK. The CDR3 loop spans 13 amino acids. The CDR3 nucleotides read TGTGCCAGCAGCCCCATAAGGCGAGGCGAGCAGTACTTC. Its protein is CASSPIRRGEQYF.

This sequence joins TRBV6-5 and TRBJ1-1; possibly TRBD1 for D (5 bases). The CDR3 sequence is 16 residues long. Germline CDR1 reads MNHEY; CDR2 reads SVGAGI. V lost 0 bases and J lost 0, with 11 bases in between. The CDR3 coding sequence is TGTGCCAGCAGTTACTCACGGGACTCTATGAACACTGAAGCTTTCTTT. This translates into CASSYSRDSMNTEAFF.

The rearrangement joins TRBV6-5 to TRBJ1-5, with TRBD1 as a possible D gene (6 bases). This CDR3 has 13 amino acids. Germline CDR1 is MNHEY and CDR2 is SVGAGI. The V and J ends lost 5 bases and 4 bases respectively, with 9 bases between them. The CDR3 loop reads CASSPGVNQPQHF. DNA for the CDR3: TGTGCCAGCAGTCCAGGGGTAAATCAGCCCCAGCATTTT.

V gene TRBV10-3 combines with J gene TRBJ1-5; possibly TRBD1 for D (5 bases). Trimming left V 3 bases short and J 7 bases short, with 7 bases between. Per the germline V gene, CDR1 is ENHRY and CDR2 is SYGVKD. The CDR3 runs 12 residues. The chain's CDR3 is CAISDRGQPQHF. CDR3 DNA: TGTGCCATCAGTGACCGGGGCCAGCCCCAGCATTTT.

The chain has TRBV4-3 and TRBJ2-5; 8 positions agree with TRBD1. Germline V gene sequence: CDR1 LGHNA, CDR2 YSLEER. There are 16 residues in the CDR3. V was clipped by 4 bases and J by 2 bases; unmatched bases: 9. The DNA of the CDR3 is TGCGCCAGCAGCCCCGGTCTCAGGGGGCAACAAGAGACCCAGTACTTC. It translates to CASSPGLRGQQETQYF.

The chain links TRBV27 to TRBJ1-5, with 10 bases identical to TRBD1. J lost 4 bases, V lost 6 bases, and 6 bases had no gene match. Germline loops: CDR1 MNHEY, CDR2 SMNVEV (reference sequence). The CDR3 totals 15 residues. The CDR3 loop reads CASSPDRGMNQPQHF. In DNA form, the CDR3 reads TGTGCCAGCAGCCCGGACAGGGGGATGAATCAGCCCCAGCATTTT.

The genes are TRBV19 and TRBJ1-2; 7 bases match TRBD1. After removal of 5 bases from V and 11 bases from J, the junction contained 14 bases not matched to a gene. Per germline, CDR1 LNHDA and CDR2 SQIVND (reference sequence). The CDR3 consists of 14 residues. The CDR3 region is CASSLRTGWRGYTF. CDR3 in DNA: TGTGCCAGTAGTCTCCGGACAGGTTGGCGAGGTTACACCTTC.